Here is one TCR beta chain with its context. Which antigen it targets is not known. The input lacks base qualities; no much larger clone sits a single base away. These data are taken from a study of shared clonotypes between healthy human individuals (TCRdb year 2020). For the study in its entirety: The cohort included three men and a couple of women between 18 and 49 years of age. For each donor, CD4 naive and CD4 memory were each given three plates, CD8 naive was given two plates, and CD8 memory was given one plate. Blood TCR repertoires of roughly five healthy adults were deeply sequenced to estimate repertoire size and the extent of clonotype sharing between individuals. Libraries were prepared and TCR repertoires were sequenced by different laboratories using diverse techniques, in order to increase sequencing depth and limit assay-specific biases. Per donor, leukapheresis produced somewhere between about 0.94 and 10 billion PBMCs.

TCR CDR3 regions were amplified from genomic DNA by multiplex PCR using the deep immunoSEQ assay. Extracted genomic DNA from each cell subset was distributed evenly across all wells of several immunoSEQ 96-well plates, and each plate was treated as a replicate. For sorted subsets, about 200 ng genomic DNA, equal to 30,000 to 35,000 T cell genomes, was loaded into each replicate PCR. The purified libraries were quantified using a Qubit 3.0 fluorometer, sized with a Bioanalyzer 2100, and then quantified again using the KAPA Library Quantification kit. Each immunoSEQ 96-well plate was sequenced on its own single-read 150-cycle Illumina NextSeq 550 flow cell. Turning to the authors' computational methods: The immunoSEQ output contained only junctional sequences without quality scores, so filtering could not match that applied to full-length reads. To assign V/J genes and CDR3, sequences were annotated against IMGT germline references using PyIR, a Python wrapper for IgBLAST v1.9. Reads were filtered out if the reads had weak V/J assignments (E-value above 1e-6), no CDR3, stop codons, out-of-frame junctions, or ambiguous translated residues. V3J clonotypes were defined as sequences sharing the same inferred V gene, J gene, and CDR3 amino acid sequence. To compute the percentage overlap between repertoires, the number of shared unique clonotypes was divided by the size of the smaller repertoire. RTK rarefaction, the Chao1 estimator, and Recon v2.1 estimates of unobserved clonotypes were used to assess repertoire richness. Generation probabilities were computed with OLGA for all TCRbeta clonotypes obtained by the gDNA method from a few donors. The clones in this table, taken by TCRdb from immuneACCESS, are in-frame only. Not every clone is retained; where verified, under half of the shortfall comes from an unresolved V gene, and the cause of the rest is unknown. The V and J calls and clone size come from that table; D and trimming were worked out from the DNA. This sample is represented by about 2.2 million clones; 93% of them were singletons. The ten most abundant clones make up under 2% of the sample.

The junction shows trimming of 5 bases on V and 3 bases on J, plus 14 bases between the germline ends. The CDR3 goes from the cysteine to the phenylalanine over 14 residues. Only the CDR3 portion is preserved as DNA: 42 bases, with reading frame beginning at the first base. The germline V gene (reference sequence) supplies CDR1 LNHNV and CDR2 YYDKDF. Beyond this particular receptor, the publication reports: Only blood was sampled, and tissue TCR repertoires likely differ from those in blood. Even with the large sequencing depth, rarefaction of the sorted-subset datasets indicated that sequencing was incomplete. When four donors were compared, the shared fraction of clonotypes was about 5% for naive CD4, about 4% for naive CD8, more than 2% for memory CD4, and about 0.36% for memory CD8. The small number of donors limited the genetic and exposure-history diversity represented. Pairwise subsampling led to the expectation that sequencing depth would affect the degree of clonotype sharing among donors. Clonotypes shared by all four sorted-subset donors showed higher generation probabilities than non-shared clonotypes. Larger estimated clonotype richness was generally found for naive subsets than for memory subsets.

CD8 naive samples were obtained by positive selection for CCR7 among CD45RO-negative cells, yielding a CD45RA+CCR7+ population from which TemRA cells were excluded. Healthy HIV-negative adults with no recently reported acute infections or vaccinations were included as donors. Every donor was a Caucasian adult residing in Nashville, Tennessee, USA. After blood collection by leukapheresis, PBMCs were isolated using Ficoll-Histopaque density gradient centrifugation and then cryopreserved in the vapor phase of liquid nitrogen. Analytical flow cytometry was used to check the purity and quantity of every magnetically sorted T cell population. Genomic DNA was isolated from every sorted fraction and measured by UV absorbance on a Nanodrop 2000c.

The chain is assembled from TRBV15 and TRBJ2-7, and perhaps TRBD2 as D gene, on 5 matching bases. Source material: naive CD8+ T cells from PBMCs. Per the publication, the cell subset or site label means: CD45RA+CCR7+. The clonotype comes from a man aged 18 to 29 in good health. Some clones in this sample may be carry-over from other donors' samples. The CDR3 here reads CATSEGSGNYEQYF. In nucleotide form, the sequence is TGTGCCACCAGCGAGGGCTCGGGGAACTACGAGCAGTACTTC. Supplemented by the reference TRBV15 and TRBJ2-7 proteins around the CDR3, the complete variable domain is DAMVIQNPRYQVTQFGKPVTLSCSQTLNHNVMYWYQQKSSQAPKLLFHYYDKDFNNEADTPDNFQSRRPNTSFCFLDIRSPGLGDTAMYLCATSEGSGNYEQYFGPGTRLTVT.